Sequencing of this T cell receptor (beta chain) was carried out in a study of T cell responses to AZD1222 COVID-19 vaccine. Some clones are missing from TCRdb's copy, which holds only in-frame ones; the method was immunoSEQ multiplex PCR. The table records under 150,000 clones, about 90% of them present only once. This CDR3 spans 15 amino acids. Trimming stripped 4 bases from V and 5 bases from J, with 15 bases between. The germline V gene has CDR1 LGHNA and CDR2 YNFKEQ. Worth noting for this clone: Its antigen is not identified.

Study outcomes and limitations: Donor demographics were predominantly white British with a female majority; clonal diversity may be underestimated. Spike-specific TCRs gained breadth and depth after people received two AZD1222 doses.

The receptor's source is an adult in good health. The specimen comprised peripheral blood, sampled on day 0 of AZD1222 vaccination. The J gene is TRBJ2-1, the V gene TRBV4-2; maybe TRBD2 (6 bases). The CDR3 is CASSPLGRDDNEQFF. CDR3 DNA: TGTGCCAGCAGCCCGCTTGGGCGGGACGACAATGAGCAGTTCTTC.